This passage covers 17 T cell receptor beta chains from one sample sequenced in a study of blood T cell repertoires in COVID-19. Profiled with immunoSEQ multiplex PCR; TCRdb holds only in-frame clones, not every one. This table has fewer than 350,000 clones, roughly 89% appearing once. The sequenced material came from PBMCs or T cells enriched from blood (not recorded which). These receptors all stem from a middle-aged woman who had recovered from COVID-19.

The rearrangement links TRBV7-3 to TRBJ1-1; tentative D call: TRBD1 (6 bases). Germline CDR1 is SGHTA and CDR2 is FQGTGA. V lost 5 bases, J lost 1 base, and 14 bases lay in between. This CDR3 is 15 amino acids long. The CDR3 nucleotides are TGTGCCAGCAGCCCTCAGGGGAGAGCGAACACTGAAGCTTTCTTT. Its protein is CASSPQGRANTEAFF.

This clone was picked up one time. V is TRBV11-2 and J is TRBJ2-2; 15 bases match TRBD2. The germline CDR1 and CDR2 sequences are SGHAT and FQNNGV. The CDR3 is 17 amino acids. The junction had 6 bases not matched to a gene; V was cut back by 5 bases and J by 5 bases. In DNA, the CDR3 is TGTGCCAGCAGCCCCCCGGGACTAGCGGGAGGAACCGGGGAGCTGTTTTTT. It codes for CASSPPGLAGGTGELFF.

The V and J genes are TRBV5-1 and TRBJ2-1; 11 nucleotides match TRBD1. Germline-derived CDR1 and CDR2 are SGHRS and YFSETQ. The CDR3 is 16 residues long. The J segment lost 6 bases and the V segment lost 0 bases, leaving 5 bases of the junction unmatched. The CDR3 DNA reads TGCGCCAGCAGCTTGGCCTGGGGGACAGGGGGCAATGAGCAGTTCTTC. Translated: CASSLAWGTGGNEQFF.

The V and J genes are TRBV5-1 and TRBJ2-3; TRBD2 matches at 12 bases. The CDR3 has 17 amino acids. J gave up 4 bases and V 5 bases, and 11 bases lay outside the gene matches. Looked up from germline, CDR1 is SGHRS and CDR2 is YFSETQ. The CDR3 DNA reads as TGCGCCAGCAGTCTCCTACCGACTAGCGGGAGTCCAGATACGCAGTATTTT. This gives the protein CASSLLPTSGSPDTQYF.

J is TRBJ2-5 and V is TRBV10-3; tentative D call: TRBD2 (6 bases). CDR1 and CDR2 (germline): ENHRY, SYGVKD. Trimming took 4 bases from V and 5 from J, leaving 8 bases between them. The CDR3 length is 12 residues. CDR3 amino acids: CAISGDLETQYF. In nucleotides, the CDR3 is TGTGCCATCAGTGGGGACTTGGAGACCCAGTACTTC.

This clone showed up just once. The genes are TRBV11-2 and TRBJ2-5, with D perhaps TRBD2 (7 bases). The ends were cut back, 5 bases at V and 5 bases at J, with 18 bases in the middle. This CDR3 has 15 amino acids. The V gene's germline CDR1 is SGHAT and CDR2 FQNNGV. The CDR3 protein is CASSTRRGGKETQYF. The CDR3 bases are TGTGCCAGCAGCACGAGGAGGGGGGGTAAGGAGACCCAGTACTTC.

This clone was detected only once. The gene calls are TRBV14 and TRBJ1-4; TRBD1 is a possible D gene (6 bases). CDR3 length: 15 residues. Germline V gives CDR1 SGHDN, CDR2 FVKESK. V was cut by 4 bases and J by 7 bases, with 16 bases left in between. CDR3 protein: CASSRQDPSFEKLFF. The CDR3 coding sequence is TGTGCCAGCAGCCGACAGGACCCTTCGTTTGAAAAACTGTTTTTT.

The chain joins TRBV9 to TRBJ1-4; the D gene is possibly TRBD1 (6 bases). The germline V and J ends were trimmed by 4 bases and 3 bases, with 22 bases remaining between them. CDR1 and CDR2 from the germline V gene are SGDLS and YYNGEE. This CDR3 has 18 residues. The CDR3 DNA reads TGTGCCAGCAGCCCACGCGTGGGGGCGGATTTTCCTAATGAAAAACTGTTTTTT. Translation: CASSPRVGADFPNEKLFF.

The chain uses TRBV5-8 and TRBJ1-5; possibly TRBD1 for D (5 bases). The CDR3 runs to 15 residues. Looked up from germline, CDR1 is SGHTS and CDR2 is YDEGEE. V was shortened by 4 bases and J by 8 bases, with 19 bases between the two germline ends. The CDR3 bases are TGTGCCAGCAGCGAAGACAGCCTTCGAGGAGAGCCCCAGCATTTT. This sequence encodes CASSEDSLRGEPQHF.

This clone was observed a handful of times. The genes are TRBV28 and TRBJ2-3; 8 nucleotides align to TRBD1. Germline V gene lookup returns CDR1 MDHEN and CDR2 SYDVKM. Losses at the gene ends were 0 bases for V and 1 base for J; bases not matched to a gene: 0. The CDR3 sequence is 15 residues long. The CDR3, as DNA: TGTGCCAGCAGTTTATGGACAGGGGGCACAGATACGCAGTATTTT. Translation: CASSLWTGGTDTQYF.

The DNA of the CDR3 is TGTGCCAGCAGCCAGTCCGGGACAGGGAATCAGCCCCAGCATTTT. As protein: CASSQSGTGNQPQHF. The chain links TRBV3-1 (or the pseudogene TRBV3-2) to TRBJ1-5, with 9 bases identical to TRBD1. V shed 3 bases, J shed 4 bases, and the junction held 4 bases outside the gene matches. The germline gives CDR1 LGHDT, CDR2 YNNKEL (reference sequence). The CDR3 is 15 amino acids.

The chain employs TRBV3-1 (or the pseudogene TRBV3-2) and TRBJ1-1; weak D call: TRBD1 (6 bases). Trimming stripped 1 base from V and 6 bases from J, with 12 bases between. Germline loops: CDR1 LGHDT, CDR2 YNNKEL (reference sequence). The CDR3 is 14 amino acids. CDR3 in amino acids: CASSQATGWAEAFF. CDR3 coding DNA: TGTGCCAGCAGCCAAGCTACAGGGTGGGCTGAAGCTTTCTTT.

The chain joins TRBV6-2 or TRBV6-3 to TRBJ2-7; the D gene is possibly TRBD2 (6 bases). Trimming cost V 6 bases and J 0 bases, with 21 bases left between them. The CDR3 is made up of 17 amino acids. Germline V gene sequence: CDR1 MNHEY, CDR2 SVGEGT. The CDR3 DNA sequence: TGTGCCAGCAGCACCTTTGCGGGACTCCGGAGCTCCTACGAGCAGTACTTC. Protein sequence: CASSTFAGLRSSYEQYF.

The CDR3 spells CASTPTSGSTDTQYF. CDR3 in DNA: TGTGCCAGCACTCCGACTAGCGGAAGCACAGATACGCAGTATTTT. The V gene is TRBV6-5, the J gene TRBJ2-3; 9 positions match TRBD2. Germline CDR1 reads MNHEY; CDR2 reads SVGAGI. Losses at the gene ends were 7 bases for V and 0 bases for J; bases not matched to a gene: 5. This CDR3 spans 15 amino acids.

This clone was seen just once. The chain recombines TRBV29-1 with TRBJ2-7, with TRBD1 as a possible D gene (6 bases). The germline V gene encodes CDR1 SQVTM and CDR2 ANQGSEA. The CDR3 loop spans 11 amino acids. Trimming removed 6 bases from V and 3 bases from J, with 9 bases in between. The CDR3 nucleotides read TGCAGCGTGGAGGACAGCTACGAGCAGTACTTC. Translating gives CSVEDSYEQYF.

CDR3 amino acids: CASREGKGTLHF. The CDR3 bases are TGTGCCAGCAGGGAGGGGAAAGGCACCCTCCACTTT. The chain recombines TRBV6-5 with TRBJ1-6; a weak D match, TRBD1 (5 bases). The germline V and J ends were trimmed by 6 bases and 14 bases, with 14 bases remaining between them. The CDR3 has 12 amino acids. Per germline, CDR1 MNHEY and CDR2 SVGAGI.

This chain links TRBV7-9 with TRBJ2-5; TRBD1 agrees at 8 bases. The trim removed 1 base at V and 2 bases at J, leaving 3 bases unmatched. CDR1 is SEHNR, CDR2 FQNEAQ, per germline (reference sequence). This CDR3 has 15 residues. Here the CDR3 reads CASSLGGTGQETQYF. For the CDR3, the DNA is TGTGCCAGCAGCTTAGGTGGGACAGGTCAAGAGACCCAGTACTTC. The whole variable domain, filled in from reference TRBV7-9 and TRBJ2-5, reads DTGVSQNPRHKITKRGQNVTFRCDPISEHNRLYWYRQTLGQGPEFLTYFQNEAQLEKSRLLSDRFSAERPKGSFSTLEIQRTEQGDSAMYLCASSLGGTGQETQYFGPGTRLLVL.